The 25 T cell receptor beta chains below were found in one sample sequenced in a study of early T cells in non-severe SARS-CoV-2 infection. TCRdb re-called the 5' RACE reads with MiXCR, one entry per CDR3 protein. This table has 100,000 to 140,000 distinct CDR3 sequences, around 10% appearing once. Sequenced sample: whole blood. These receptors came from an adult who was a healthcare worker with PCR-confirmed SARS-CoV-2 infection or an uninfected control (not recorded which).

This clonotype was seen more than once but under ten times. V is TRBV28 and J is TRBJ2-1; D call uncertain. Trimming removed 7 bases from V and 6 bases from J, with 13 bases in between. The CDR3 contains 13 residues. Germline CDR1 reads MDHEN; CDR2 reads SYDVKM. CDR3 sequence: CASNLGIFNEQFF. The CDR3 DNA reads as TGTGCCAGCAATCTAGGAATTTTCAATGAGCAGTTCTTC.

The sample holds many counts of this clonotype. V gene TRBV4-1 combines with J gene TRBJ1-1; D gene ambiguous. Germline lookup yields CDR1 MGHRA and CDR2 YSYEKL. The CDR3 extends over 14 amino acids. The germline V and J ends were trimmed by 4 bases and 6 bases, with 15 bases remaining between them. In nucleotides, the CDR3 is TGCGCCAGCAGCCCCACTGGACGTAGGGCTGAAGCTTTCTTT. Its translation is CASSPTGRRAEAFF.

This rearrangement joins TRBV5-1 to TRBJ2-2; D call uncertain. From germline, CDR1 is SGHRS and CDR2 YFSETQ. The CDR3 is 15 residues long. Trimming cost V 5 bases and J 2 bases, with 13 bases left between them. The CDR3 protein is CASSGSRKNTGELFF. CDR3 bases: TGCGCCAGCAGTGGGTCCCGGAAAAACACCGGGGAGCTGTTTTTT. Drawing the rest from reference TRBV5-1 and TRBJ2-2, the complete variable domain is KAGVTQTPRYLIKTRGQQVTLSCSPISGHRSVSWYQQTPGQGLQFLFEYFSETQRNKGNFPGRFSGRQFSNSRSEMNVSTLELGDSALYLCASSGSRKNTGELFFGEGSRLTVL.

This clonotype was recorded a few times. The chain links TRBV7-2 to TRBJ2-1; 12 bases align to TRBD2. The germline V gene has CDR1 SGHTA and CDR2 FQGNSA. With 5 bases clipped from V and 7 bases from J, the junction kept 15 bases outside the gene matches. There are 18 residues in the CDR3. The CDR3 region has the DNA TGTGCCAGCAGCCTAAGTCCACTAGCGGGAGGTGTGTGGAATGAGCAGTTCTTC. Residues: CASSLSPLAGGVWNEQFF.

In this sample, this clonotype turned up a few times. V and J are TRBV2 and TRBJ1-6; TRBD1 matches at 7 bases. The CDR3 has 15 residues. Trimming removed 4 bases from V and 5 bases from J; junction bases left unmatched: 5. The germline V gene encodes CDR1 SNHLY and CDR2 FYNNEI. CDR3 nucleotides: TGTGCCAGCAGTGTCAACAGGGGACATAATTCACCCCTCCACTTT. It translates to CASSVNRGHNSPLHF.

This clonotype has a count of ten or more. This CDR3 is CASSNYEQYF. CDR3 coding DNA: TGTGCCAGCAGCAACTACGAGCAGTACTTC. V and J are TRBV21-1 and TRBJ2-7. TRBV21-1 is shown as a pseudogene. The CDR3 extends over 10 amino acids.

This clonotype was recorded many times. The V gene is TRBV5-1, the J gene TRBJ2-7; weak D call: TRBD1 (6 bases). In germline, CDR1 is SGHRS, CDR2 YFSETQ. V dropped 4 bases and J dropped 0 bases, with 11 bases sitting between them. The CDR3 totals 14 residues. The chain's CDR3 is CASSRTAVSYEQYF. CDR3 sequence (DNA): TGCGCCAGCAGCCGGACAGCAGTCTCCTACGAGCAGTACTTC.

This clonotype was seen a few times. This rearrangement joins TRBV6-1 to TRBJ2-7, with D perhaps matching TRBD1 or TRBD2 (6 bases each). Trimming cost V 1 base and J 5 bases, with 12 bases left between them. Germline V lookup: CDR1 MNHNS, CDR2 SASEGT. The CDR3 consists of 14 residues. This chain's CDR3 is CASSEGSGEDEQYF. The CDR3 bases are TGTGCCAGCAGTGAAGGGTCAGGGGAGGACGAGCAGTACTTC.

The CDR3, as DNA: TGTGCCAGCAGTTTTGGCGAGACCTACGAGCAGTACTTC. This sequence encodes CASSFGETYEQYF. The genes are TRBV6-2 or TRBV6-3 and TRBJ2-7; D ambiguous. The ends were cut back, 4 bases at V and 2 bases at J, with 9 bases in the middle. From germline, CDR1 is MNHEY and CDR2 SVGEGT. The CDR3 is 13 amino acids.

In this sample, this clonotype turned up a few times. J is TRBJ2-3 and V is TRBV7-8; TRBD2 might be the D (5 bases). With 1 base removed from V and 2 bases from J, the gap between germline ends came to 13 bases. Germline assignment: CDR1 SGHVS and CDR2 FQNEAQ. This CDR3 has 16 amino acids. The CDR3 sequence: CASSLGRTLPTDTQYF. The CDR3, as DNA: TGTGCCAGCAGCTTAGGGCGGACTCTCCCCACAGATACGCAGTATTTT.

This clonotype was seen repeatedly, ten times or more. CDR3 DNA: TGTGCCAGCAGTTACTCGATGGGTTCAGCAAACTATGGCTACACCTTC. It specifies CASSYSMGSANYGYTF. The V gene is TRBV6-2 or TRBV6-3, the J gene TRBJ1-2; no reliable D call. V lost 0 bases, J lost 2 bases, and 13 bases lay in between. The CDR3 extends over 16 amino acids. Germline values: CDR1 MNHEY, CDR2 SVGEGT.

The CDR3 sequence: CSARFPRDWSNQPQHF. As DNA, the CDR3 is TGCAGTGCTCGATTCCCCCGGGACTGGAGCAATCAGCCCCAGCATTTT. The chain recombines TRBV20-1 with TRBJ1-5; TRBD1 might be the D (5 bases). Germline CDR1 reads DFQATT; CDR2 reads SNEGSKA (reference sequence). CDR3 length equals 16 residues. Between the trimmed V and J ends, which lost 5 bases and 1 base, there was a span of 18 bases.

This clonotype was observed at least ten times. V is TRBV18 and J is TRBJ2-1, with D possibly TRBD1 on 6 matching bases. There are 15 residues in the CDR3. Deletions cut 2 bases from V and 4 bases from J, with 12 bases between. Germline CDR1 is KGHSH and CDR2 is LQKENI. The CDR3 region is CASSPGQGTYNEQFF. The CDR3 DNA sequence: TGTGCCAGCTCACCAGGGCAGGGGACATACAATGAGCAGTTCTTC.

This clonotype was recorded at least ten times. CDR3 region: CASSSREETQYF. The CDR3 nucleotides are TGTGCCAGCAGCTCCAGGGAAGAGACCCAGTACTTC. The rearrangement links TRBV9 to TRBJ2-5; the D gene is possibly TRBD1 (5 bases). The germline CDR1 and CDR2 sequences are SGDLS and YYNGEE. The length of the CDR3 is 12 residues. Trimming shortened V by 4 bases and J by 3 bases, and 7 bases separated the two germline ends. Looking up the rest from reference TRBV9 and TRBJ2-5 gives the full variable domain: DSGVTQTPKHLITATGQRVTLRCSPRSGDLSVYWYQQSLDQGLQFLIQYYNGEERAKGNILERFSAQQFPDLHSELNLSSLELGDSALYFCASSSREETQYFGPGTRLLVL.

Details on this clonotype: A much larger clone differs by one base, so this may be a read error. This chain joins TRBV11-2 and TRBJ2-3; D is possibly TRBD1 (5 bases). Germline CDR1 reads SGHAT; CDR2 reads FQNNGV. This CDR3 is built from 13 residues. The CDR3 loop is CASSYGDRDMQYF. CDR3 in DNA: TGTGCCAGCAGCTATGGAGACAGAGATATGCAGTATTTT.

The table lists this clonotype with many counts. The rearrangement uses TRBV7-2 and TRBJ1-4, with 8 bases matching TRBD1. The V segment lost 5 bases and the J segment 3 bases; nucleotides outside the gene matches: 11. There are 17 residues in the CDR3. The V gene's germline CDR1 is SGHTA and CDR2 FQGNSA. The chain's CDR3 is CASSARGRVVPNEKLFF. For the CDR3, the DNA is TGTGCCAGCAGCGCCAGGGGGCGCGTTGTTCCTAATGAAAAACTGTTTTTT.

This clonotype has ten or more counts. The chain uses TRBV6-2 or TRBV6-3 and TRBJ2-5; D gene ambiguous. V was trimmed by 4 bases and J by 0 bases, leaving 6 bases between them. Germline V gene lookup returns CDR1 MNHEY and CDR2 SVGEGT. The CDR3 spans 13 residues. CDR3 residues: CASSFTDQETQYF. The CDR3 DNA follows: TGTGCCAGCAGTTTTACAGACCAAGAGACCCAGTACTTC.

This clonotype was detected many times. V is TRBV19 and J is TRBJ2-5, with D hard to call. Per the germline V gene, CDR1 is LNHDA and CDR2 is SQIVND (reference sequence). Between the trimmed V and J ends, which lost 5 bases and 1 base, there was a span of 11 bases. The CDR3 sequence is 14 residues long. The CDR3, as DNA: TGTGCCAGTAGTCCCTCTTTCGTCCAAGAGACCCAGTACTTC. Translating it yields CASSPSFVQETQYF. The full variable domain, with the rest looked up from reference TRBV19 and TRBJ2-5, is DGGITQSPKYLFRKEGQNVTLSCEQNLNHDAMYWYRQDPGQGLRLIYYSQIVNDFQKGDIAEGYSVSREKKESFPLTVTSAQKNPTAFYLCASSPSFVQETQYFGPGTRLLVL.

This clonotype occurred many times. The chain carries TRBV6-2 or TRBV6-3 and TRBJ2-1; the D is unclear. This CDR3 comprises 16 residues. CDR1 is MNHEY, CDR2 SVGEGT, per germline. V lost 6 bases to trimming and J lost 9 bases, with 24 bases between them. The CDR3 coding sequence is TGTGCCAGCAGCCGTCACCGCCCGGCTAGAAACAGTGAGCAGTTCTTC. This gives the protein CASSRHRPARNSEQFF.

This clonotype occurred many times. The V gene is TRBV5-6, the J gene TRBJ1-1, with 9 positions matching TRBD1. The germline V gene encodes CDR1 SGHDT and CDR2 YYEEEE. The V and J ends lost 3 bases and 11 bases, in that order; junction bases with no gene match: 14. The CDR3 has 15 residues. This CDR3 is CASSWGTGTGNWAFF. As DNA, the CDR3 is TGTGCCAGCAGCTGGGGAACCGGGACAGGGAATTGGGCTTTCTTT.

V gene TRBV6-2 or TRBV6-3 combines with J gene TRBJ2-2, with D uncertain. Trimming removed 8 bases at V and 0 bases at J, with 13 bases between. The length of the CDR3 is 15 residues. CDR1 is MNHEY and CDR2 is SVGEGT in the germline V gene. DNA of the CDR3: TGTGCCAGCGGGGATGTGGGCGCGAACACCGGGGAGCTGTTTTTT. Translation: CASGDVGANTGELFF.

This clonotype showed up just a few times. The gene calls are TRBV6-2 or TRBV6-3 and TRBJ2-1, with TRBD2 identical over 9 bases. The length of the CDR3 is 15 residues. Germline CDR1 reads MNHEY; CDR2 reads SVGEGT. The trim removed 6 bases at V and 7 bases at J, leaving 10 bases unmatched. The chain's CDR3 is CASRPGLAGRNEQFF. For the CDR3, the DNA is TGTGCCAGCAGGCCTGGGCTAGCGGGAAGGAATGAGCAGTTCTTC.

This clonotype was seen ten or more times. The rearrangement uses TRBV29-1 and TRBJ1-1, with D perhaps matching TRBD1 (6 bases). The V gene lost 4 bases and the J gene lost 3 bases, with 18 bases spanning the gap. This CDR3 contains 15 residues. Germline lookup yields CDR1 SQVTM and CDR2 ANQGSEA. CDR3 protein: CSVVPRRGVYTEAFF. The DNA for the CDR3 is TGCAGCGTTGTCCCCAGGAGGGGGGTTTACACTGAAGCTTTCTTT.

V gene TRBV20-1 combines with J gene TRBJ1-6; TRBD1 might be the D (5 bases). Trimming took off 2 bases at V and 10 bases at J, with 15 bases between the two ends. This CDR3 spans 14 amino acids. Germline CDR1 is DFQATT and CDR2 is SNEGSKA (reference sequence). The CDR3 sequence: CSARFGRDLSPLHF. CDR3 sequence (DNA): TGCAGTGCTAGATTCGGCAGGGACTTGTCACCCCTCCACTTT.

This clonotype was counted at least ten times. The chain links TRBV7-8 to TRBJ2-1; TRBD2 aligns across 15 bases. The CDR3 has 18 amino acids. The V and J ends lost 4 bases and 7 bases, in that order; junction bases with no gene match: 11. The germline gives CDR1 SGHVS, CDR2 FQNEAQ. Written as DNA, the CDR3 is TGTGCCAGCAGCTCTAGACCGGGACTAGCGGGAGGTAGGAATGAGCAGTTCTTC. The encoded protein is CASSSRPGLAGGRNEQFF.